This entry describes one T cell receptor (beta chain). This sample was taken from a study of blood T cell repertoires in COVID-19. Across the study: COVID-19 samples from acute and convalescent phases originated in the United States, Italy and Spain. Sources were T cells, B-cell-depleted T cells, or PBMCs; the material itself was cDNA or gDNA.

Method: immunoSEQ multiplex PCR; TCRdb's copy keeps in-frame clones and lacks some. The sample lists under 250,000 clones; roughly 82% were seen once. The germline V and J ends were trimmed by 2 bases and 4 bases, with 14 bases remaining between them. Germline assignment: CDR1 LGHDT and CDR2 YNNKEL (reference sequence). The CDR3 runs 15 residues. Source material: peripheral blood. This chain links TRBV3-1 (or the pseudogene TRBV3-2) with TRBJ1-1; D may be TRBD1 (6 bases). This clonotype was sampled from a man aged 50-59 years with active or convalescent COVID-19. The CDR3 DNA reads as TGTGCCAGCAGCCAAAGCCAGGGGCTGGGCACTGAAGCTTTCTTT. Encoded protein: CASSQSQGLGTEAFF.